The sequence of this T cell receptor (beta chain) was determined in a study of PD-L1 blockade in urothelial cancer. Study context: Male patients with bladder-origin urothelial cancer numbered about 90% of the roughly 29.

The CDR3 runs to 15 residues. V lost 4 bases, J lost 9 bases, and 8 bases stayed unmatched. In germline, CDR1 is MNHNS, CDR2 SASEGT. Time point: peripheral blood 6 weeks after treatment start. Assay: immunoSEQ multiplex PCR; the TCRdb copy retains only in-frame clones and omits some. The sample includes 40,000 to 55,000 clones, more than 75% of them seen just once. The chain links TRBV6-1 to TRBJ2-1; the match to TRBD2 covers 11 bases. Source: PBMCs, taken around atezolizumab (anti-PD-L1) treatment. The TCR comes from a man aged 55 to 70 with urothelial cancer. The CDR3 sequence: CASSAASGRSGEQFF. In DNA form, the CDR3 reads TGTGCCAGCAGTGCCGCTAGCGGGAGGTCTGGTGAGCAGTTCTTC.